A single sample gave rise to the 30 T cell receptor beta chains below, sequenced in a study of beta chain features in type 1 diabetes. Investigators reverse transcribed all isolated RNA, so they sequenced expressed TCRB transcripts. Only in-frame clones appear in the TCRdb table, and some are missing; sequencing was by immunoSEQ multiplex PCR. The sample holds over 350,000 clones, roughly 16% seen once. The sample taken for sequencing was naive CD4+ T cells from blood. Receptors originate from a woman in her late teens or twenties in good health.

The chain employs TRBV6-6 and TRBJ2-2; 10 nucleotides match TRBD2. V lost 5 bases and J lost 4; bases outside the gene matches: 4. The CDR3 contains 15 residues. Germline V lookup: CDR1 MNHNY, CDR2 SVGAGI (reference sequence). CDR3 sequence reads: CASSHKREGTGELFF. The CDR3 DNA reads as TGTGCCAGCAGTCACAAGCGGGAGGGCACCGGGGAGCTGTTTTTT.

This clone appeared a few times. As DNA, the CDR3 is TGTGCCAGCAGCTTAAAAGCGGGACCCTACAATGAGCAGTTCTTC. Translation gives CASSLKAGPYNEQFF. This chain uses TRBV7-3 with TRBJ2-1; TRBD2 agrees at 7 bases. Germline assignment: CDR1 SGHTA and CDR2 FQGTGA. V trimming: 1 base; J trimming: 2 bases; junction bases outside the gene matches: 2. This CDR3 is built from 15 residues.

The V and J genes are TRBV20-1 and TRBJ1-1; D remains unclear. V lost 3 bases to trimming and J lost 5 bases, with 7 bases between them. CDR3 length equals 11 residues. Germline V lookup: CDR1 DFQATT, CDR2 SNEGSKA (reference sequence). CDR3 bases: TGCAGTGCTAGGACGGGGACTGAAGCTTTCTTT. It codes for CSARTGTEAFF.

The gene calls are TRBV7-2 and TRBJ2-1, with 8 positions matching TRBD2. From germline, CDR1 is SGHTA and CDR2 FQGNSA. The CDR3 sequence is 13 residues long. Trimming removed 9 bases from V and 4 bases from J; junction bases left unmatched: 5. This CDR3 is CARGSGTYNEQFF. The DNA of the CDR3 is TGTGCCAGGGGTAGCGGGACGTACAATGAGCAGTTCTTC.

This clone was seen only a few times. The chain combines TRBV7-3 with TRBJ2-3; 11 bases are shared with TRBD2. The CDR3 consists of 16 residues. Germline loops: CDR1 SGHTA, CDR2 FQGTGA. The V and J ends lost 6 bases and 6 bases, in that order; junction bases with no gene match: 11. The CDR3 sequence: CASSNTSGSLLDTQYF. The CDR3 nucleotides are TGTGCCAGCAGTAACACTAGCGGGAGTCTTTTGGATACGCAGTATTTT.

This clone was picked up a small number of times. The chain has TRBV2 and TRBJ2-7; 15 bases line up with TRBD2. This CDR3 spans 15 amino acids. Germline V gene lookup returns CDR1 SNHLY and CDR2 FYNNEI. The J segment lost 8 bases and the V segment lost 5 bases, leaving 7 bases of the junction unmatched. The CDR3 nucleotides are TGTGCCAGCAGTTCGGGACTAGCGGGAGGTGGAAAGCAGTACTTC. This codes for CASSSGLAGGGKQYF. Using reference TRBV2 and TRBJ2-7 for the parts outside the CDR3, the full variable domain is EPEVTQTPSHQVTQMGQEVILRCVPISNHLYFYWYRQILGQKVEFLVSFYNNEISEKSEIFDDQFSVERPDGSNFTLKIRSTKLEDSAMYFCASSSGLAGGGKQYFGPGTRLTVT.

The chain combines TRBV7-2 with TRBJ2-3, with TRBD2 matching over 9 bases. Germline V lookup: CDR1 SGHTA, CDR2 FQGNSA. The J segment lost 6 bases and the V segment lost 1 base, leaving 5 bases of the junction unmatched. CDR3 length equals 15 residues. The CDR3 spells CASSLGGRASDTQYF. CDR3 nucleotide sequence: TGTGCCAGCAGCTTAGGCGGGAGGGCCTCCGATACGCAGTATTTT.

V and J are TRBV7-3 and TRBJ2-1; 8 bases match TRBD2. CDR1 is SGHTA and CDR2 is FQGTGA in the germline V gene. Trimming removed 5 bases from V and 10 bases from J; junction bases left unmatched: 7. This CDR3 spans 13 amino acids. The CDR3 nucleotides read TGTGCCAGCAGCGACGGGACTAGGTACGAGCAGTTCTTC. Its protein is CASSDGTRYEQFF.

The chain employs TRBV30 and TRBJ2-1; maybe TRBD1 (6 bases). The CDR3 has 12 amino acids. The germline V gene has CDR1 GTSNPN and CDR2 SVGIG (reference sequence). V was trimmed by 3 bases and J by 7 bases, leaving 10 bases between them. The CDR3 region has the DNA TGTGCCTGGAGACAGGGTCGGAATGAGCAGTTCTTC. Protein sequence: CAWRQGRNEQFF.

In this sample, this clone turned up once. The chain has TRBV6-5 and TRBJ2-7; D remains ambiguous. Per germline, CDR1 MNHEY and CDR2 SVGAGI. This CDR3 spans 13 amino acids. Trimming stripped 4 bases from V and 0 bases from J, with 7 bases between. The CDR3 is CASSSGHSYEQYF. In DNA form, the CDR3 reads TGTGCCAGCAGTTCTGGCCACTCCTACGAGCAGTACTTC.

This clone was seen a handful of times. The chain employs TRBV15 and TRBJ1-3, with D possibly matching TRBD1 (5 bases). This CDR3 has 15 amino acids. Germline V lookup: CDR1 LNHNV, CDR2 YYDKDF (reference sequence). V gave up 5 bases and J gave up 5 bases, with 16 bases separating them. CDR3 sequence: CATSHRRDRRNTIYF. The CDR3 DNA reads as TGTGCCACCAGCCACCGGCGGGACCGTAGAAACACCATATATTTT.

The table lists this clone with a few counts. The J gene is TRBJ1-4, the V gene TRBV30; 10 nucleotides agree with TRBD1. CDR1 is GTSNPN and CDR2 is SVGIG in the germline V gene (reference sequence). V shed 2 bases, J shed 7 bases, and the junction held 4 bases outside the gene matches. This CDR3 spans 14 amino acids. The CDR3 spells CAWSPGQGFEKLFF. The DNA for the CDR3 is TGTGCCTGGAGTCCGGGACAGGGGTTTGAAAAACTGTTTTTT.

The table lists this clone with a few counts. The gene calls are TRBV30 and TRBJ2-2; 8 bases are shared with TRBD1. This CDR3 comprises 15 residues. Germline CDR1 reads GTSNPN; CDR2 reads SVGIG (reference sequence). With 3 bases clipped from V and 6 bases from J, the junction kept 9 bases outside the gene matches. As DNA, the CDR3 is TGTGCCTGGAGGAGGACAGGGACGTTTGCCGGGGAGCTGTTTTTT. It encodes CAWRRTGTFAGELFF. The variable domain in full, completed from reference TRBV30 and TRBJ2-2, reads SQTIHQWPATLVQPVGSPLSLECTVEGTSNPNLYWYRQAAGRGLQLLFYSVGIGQISSEVPQNLSASRPQDRQFILSSKKLLLSDSGFYLCAWRRTGTFAGELFFGEGSRLTVL.

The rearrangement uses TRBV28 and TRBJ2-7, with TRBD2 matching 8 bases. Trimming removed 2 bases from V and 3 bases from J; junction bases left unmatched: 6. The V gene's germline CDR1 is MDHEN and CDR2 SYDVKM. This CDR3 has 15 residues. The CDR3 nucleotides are TGTGCCAGCAGTTTAGAGGTAGCGGGAAGCTACGAGCAGTACTTC. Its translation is CASSLEVAGSYEQYF.

CDR3 region: CSVERTSGRTDTQYF. CDR3 in DNA: TGCAGCGTTGAACGTACTAGCGGGAGAACAGATACGCAGTATTTT. This rearrangement joins TRBV29-1 to TRBJ2-3, with 11 bases identical to TRBD2. Germline values: CDR1 SQVTM, CDR2 ANQGSEA. V dropped 2 bases and J dropped 3; count of bases not matched to a gene: 4. CDR3 length: 15 residues.

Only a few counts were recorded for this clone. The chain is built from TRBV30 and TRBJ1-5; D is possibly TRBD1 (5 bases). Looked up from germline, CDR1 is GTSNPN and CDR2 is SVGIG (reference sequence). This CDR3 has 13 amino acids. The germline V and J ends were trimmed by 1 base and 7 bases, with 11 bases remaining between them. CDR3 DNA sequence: TGTGCCTGGAGTGGGAGGGGCAGCCAGCCCCAGCATTTT. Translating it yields CAWSGRGSQPQHF.

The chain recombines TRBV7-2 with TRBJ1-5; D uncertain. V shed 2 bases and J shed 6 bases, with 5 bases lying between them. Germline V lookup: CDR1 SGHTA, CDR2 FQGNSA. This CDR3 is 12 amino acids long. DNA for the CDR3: TGTGCCAGCAGCTTATTGGCTCAGCCCCAGCATTTT. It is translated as CASSLLAQPQHF.

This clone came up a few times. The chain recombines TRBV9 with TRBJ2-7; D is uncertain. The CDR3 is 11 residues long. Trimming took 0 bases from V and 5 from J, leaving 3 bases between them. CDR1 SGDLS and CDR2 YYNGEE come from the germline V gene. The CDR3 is CASSVDNEQYF. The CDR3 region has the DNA TGTGCCAGCAGCGTAGATAACGAGCAGTACTTC. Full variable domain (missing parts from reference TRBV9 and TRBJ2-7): DSGVTQTPKHLITATGQRVTLRCSPRSGDLSVYWYQQSLDQGLQFLIQYYNGEERAKGNILERFSAQQFPDLHSELNLSSLELGDSALYFCASSVDNEQYFGPGTRLTVT.

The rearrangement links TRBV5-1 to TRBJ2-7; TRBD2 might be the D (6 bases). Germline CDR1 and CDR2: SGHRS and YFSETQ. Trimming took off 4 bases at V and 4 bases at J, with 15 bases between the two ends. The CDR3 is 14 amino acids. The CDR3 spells CASSGGSGDYEQYF. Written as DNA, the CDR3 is TGCGCCAGCAGCGGAGGTAGCGGAGATTACGAGCAGTACTTC. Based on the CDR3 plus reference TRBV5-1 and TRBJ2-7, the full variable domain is KAGVTQTPRYLIKTRGQQVTLSCSPISGHRSVSWYQQTPGQGLQFLFEYFSETQRNKGNFPGRFSGRQFSNSRSEMNVSTLELGDSALYLCASSGGSGDYEQYFGPGTRLTVT.

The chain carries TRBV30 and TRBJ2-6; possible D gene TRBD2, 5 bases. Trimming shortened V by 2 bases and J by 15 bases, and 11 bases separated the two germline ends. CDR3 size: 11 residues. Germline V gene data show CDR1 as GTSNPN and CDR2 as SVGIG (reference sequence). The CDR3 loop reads CAWSLAGGLTF. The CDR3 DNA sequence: TGTGCCTGGAGTTTGGCAGGAGGCCTGACTTTC.

CDR3 nucleotides: TGTGCCAGCAGCCGTGGACAGGGCCAGTTAGCTAACTATGGCTACACCTTC. This gives the protein CASSRGQGQLANYGYTF. V usage is TRBV5-4 and J usage is TRBJ1-2, with 8 bases aligning to TRBD1. V trimming: 4 bases; J trimming: 0 bases; junction bases outside the gene matches: 11. This CDR3 contains 17 residues. Looked up from germline, CDR1 is SGHNT and CDR2 is YYREEE (reference sequence).

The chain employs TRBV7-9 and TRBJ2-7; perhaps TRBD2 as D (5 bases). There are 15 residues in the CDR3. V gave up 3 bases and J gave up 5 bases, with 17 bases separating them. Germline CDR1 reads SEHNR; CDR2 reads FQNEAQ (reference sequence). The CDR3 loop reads CASSFIGIANNEQYF. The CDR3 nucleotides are TGTGCCAGCAGCTTTATTGGAATAGCGAATAACGAGCAGTACTTC.

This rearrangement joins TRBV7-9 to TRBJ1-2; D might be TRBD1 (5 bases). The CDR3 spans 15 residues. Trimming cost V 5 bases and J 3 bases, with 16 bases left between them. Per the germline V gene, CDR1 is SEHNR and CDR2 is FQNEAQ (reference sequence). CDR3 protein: CASSPRLQGHYGYTF. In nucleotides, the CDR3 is TGTGCCAGCAGCCCACGCCTTCAGGGCCACTATGGCTACACCTTC.

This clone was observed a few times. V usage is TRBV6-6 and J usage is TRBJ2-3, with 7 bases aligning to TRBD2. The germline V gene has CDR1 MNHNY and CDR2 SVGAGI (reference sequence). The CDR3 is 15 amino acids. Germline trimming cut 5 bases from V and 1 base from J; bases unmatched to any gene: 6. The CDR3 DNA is TGTGCCAGCAGTCCCCGGGACTACGGCACAGATACGCAGTATTTT. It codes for CASSPRDYGTDTQYF.

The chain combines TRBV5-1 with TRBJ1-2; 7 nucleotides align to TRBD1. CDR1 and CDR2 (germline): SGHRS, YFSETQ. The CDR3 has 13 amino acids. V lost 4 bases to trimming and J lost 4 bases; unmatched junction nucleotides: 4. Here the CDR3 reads CASSLGQTYGYTF. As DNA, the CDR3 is TGCGCCAGCAGCCTGGGACAGACCTATGGCTACACCTTC.

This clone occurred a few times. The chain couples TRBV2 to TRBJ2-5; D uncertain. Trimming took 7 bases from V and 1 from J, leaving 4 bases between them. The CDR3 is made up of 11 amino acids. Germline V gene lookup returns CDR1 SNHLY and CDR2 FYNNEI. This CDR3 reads CASKLQETQYF. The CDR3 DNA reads TGTGCCAGCAAGCTCCAAGAGACCCAGTACTTC.

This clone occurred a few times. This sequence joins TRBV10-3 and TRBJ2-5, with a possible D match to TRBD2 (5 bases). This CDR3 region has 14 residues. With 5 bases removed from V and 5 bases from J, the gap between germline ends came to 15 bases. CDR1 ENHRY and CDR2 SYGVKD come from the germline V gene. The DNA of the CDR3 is TGTGCCATCAGTCCAGGTCGAGGGCTCGAGACCCAGTACTTC. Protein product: CAISPGRGLETQYF.

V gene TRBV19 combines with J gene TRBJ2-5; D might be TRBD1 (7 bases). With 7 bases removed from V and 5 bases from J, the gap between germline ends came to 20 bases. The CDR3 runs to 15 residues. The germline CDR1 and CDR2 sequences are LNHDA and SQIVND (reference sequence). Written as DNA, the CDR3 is TGTGCCAGTAAGGACGGAGGGGGCGCCCGGGAGACCCAGTACTTC. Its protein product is CASKDGGGARETQYF.

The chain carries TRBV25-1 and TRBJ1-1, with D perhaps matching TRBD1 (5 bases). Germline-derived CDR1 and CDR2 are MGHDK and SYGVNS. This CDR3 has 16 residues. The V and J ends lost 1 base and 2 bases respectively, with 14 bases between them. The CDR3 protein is CASSESGSPTNTEAFF. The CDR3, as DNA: TGTGCCAGCAGTGAATCAGGGTCTCCTACTAACACTGAAGCTTTCTTT. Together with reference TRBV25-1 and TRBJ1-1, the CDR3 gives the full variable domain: EADIYQTPRYLVIGTGKKITLECSQTMGHDKMYWYQQDPGMELHLIHYSYGVNSTEKGDLSSESTVSRIRTEHFPLTLESARPSHTSQYLCASSESGSPTNTEAFFGQGTRLTVV.

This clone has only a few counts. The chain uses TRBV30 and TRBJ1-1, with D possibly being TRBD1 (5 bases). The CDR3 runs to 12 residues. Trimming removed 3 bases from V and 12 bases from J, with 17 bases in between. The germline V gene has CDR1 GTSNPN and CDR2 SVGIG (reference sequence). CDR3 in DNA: TGTGCCTGGAGGGCCCAGGGCGCTACCTCTTTCTTT. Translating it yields CAWRAQGATSFF. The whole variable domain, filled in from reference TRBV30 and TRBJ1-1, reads SQTIHQWPATLVQPVGSPLSLECTVEGTSNPNLYWYRQAAGRGLQLLFYSVGIGQISSEVPQNLSASRPQDRQFILSSKKLLLSDSGFYLCAWRAQGATSFFGQGTRLTVV.